This T cell receptor (beta chain) derives from a study of shared clonotypes between healthy human individuals. Assay used: immunoSEQ multiplex PCR; TCRdb lists only in-frame clones, some missing. The sample includes hundreds of thousands of clones, roughly 73% of them seen just once. Germline V CDR1 and CDR2: SNHLY, FYNNEI. J gave up 9 bases and V 5 bases, and 8 bases lay outside the gene matches. The CDR3 consists of 15 residues. The receptor's source is a woman younger than 45 in good health. The chain has TRBV2 and TRBJ2-3, with TRBD2 matching 13 bases. Sequencing was performed on memory CD4+ T cells sorted from blood. As to subset: CD45RA-negative fraction. This CDR3 reads CASSNGLAGVGTQYF. CDR3 coding DNA: TGTGCCAGCAGTAACGGACTAGCGGGAGTGGGGACGCAGTATTTT.